The present TCR beta chain was sequenced within a study of CD8 T cells in Susac syndrome. From blood CD8+ and CD4+ T cells, the TCR beta chain was sequenced. V shed 0 bases and J shed 0 bases, with 10 bases lying between them. This CDR3 has 15 residues. Germline lookup yields CDR1 SGDLS and CDR2 YYNGEE. With random hexamers, reverse transcription was performed on 0.5 to 1 ug of RNA. TCRdb reprocessed the immunoSEQ multiplex PCR reads via MiXCR and lists one record per CDR3 protein. The sample lists 200,000 to 250,000 distinct CDR3 sequences, around 93% occurring once. The chain has TRBV9 and TRBJ2-7, with D possibly being TRBD2 (5 bases). The specimen was CD4+ T cells from PBMCs. This TCR derives from a human donor with Susac syndrome. CDR3 sequence reads: CASSVGIANSYEQYF. DNA for the CDR3: TGTGCCAGCAGCGTAGGAATAGCGAACTCCTACGAGCAGTACTTC.